Listed below are T cell receptor beta chains from one sample, sequenced in a study of cytotoxic CD8 clonotypes in ibrutinib-treated CLL. Clones were sequenced by immunoSEQ multiplex PCR, and TCRdb holds only the in-frame ones, with some missing. The sample carries 200,000 to 250,000 clones, less than 75% recorded once. Sequencing was performed on PBMCs, taken after 24 months of ibrutinib treatment. All receptors come from a human donor with chronic lymphocytic leukemia. Both conserved end residues are part of each CDR3. D genes are given only for firm matches. Where a row states a size, it is once, few, many or the class of an expanded clone; other rows omit it.

cdr3_nt	cdr3_aa	d_call	clone_size	v_call	j_call
TGTGCCAGCAGCTTTTCAGGACACTATAGCAATCAGCCCCAGCATTTT	CASSFSGHYSNQPQHF	NA	NA	TRBV7-2	TRBJ1-5
TGTGCCAGCAGCCCCCGGGACGGTACTGGAGCTTTCTTT	CASSPRDGTGAFF	NA	NA	TRBV11-3	TRBJ1-1
TGTGCCACCCGAAGGTTGGACTATGGCTACACCTTC	CATRRLDYGYTF	NA	few	TRBV28	TRBJ1-2
TGCGCCAGCAGCCAAGAATGGCCAGATCTGGGGCTAGCGGGAGACGAGCAGTACTTC	CASSQEWPDLGLAGDEQYF	TRBD2	NA	TRBV7-9	TRBJ2-7
TGTGCCAGTAGTATGAAGACAACGGGGGCCAACGTCCTGACTTTC	CASSMKTTGANVLTF	NA	NA	TRBV19	TRBJ2-6
TGTGCCAGCAGGCCGACAGGGAATTATGAAAAACTGTTTTTT	CASRPTGNYEKLFF	TRBD1	few	TRBV6-5	TRBJ1-4
TGTGCCAGCTCACCGACCAGGGGGAGTTATGGCTACACCTTC	CASSPTRGSYGYTF	TRBD1	NA	TRBV18	TRBJ1-2
TGTGCCAGCAGCTTAGCGCGAGGGGATAGTAGCTACACCTTC	CASSLARGDSSYTF	NA	once	TRBV7-2	TRBJ1-2
TGTGCCAGCAGCTTAAGTCATTCGGAATACGAGCAGTACTTC	CASSLSHSEYEQYF	NA	NA	TRBV7-2	TRBJ2-7
TGTGCCAGCAGCTTCGGAGACAGGGAAAATCAGCCCCAGCATTTT	CASSFGDRENQPQHF	TRBD1	NA	TRBV7-2	TRBJ1-5
TGCGCCAGCAGCCAAGGGAGGGCCGAGGAGACCCAGTACTTC	CASSQGRAEETQYF	NA	NA	TRBV4-1	TRBJ2-5
TGTGCCAGCAGCCAACGGGGGGCAGTCCCACTTTATGGCTACACCTTC	CASSQRGAVPLYGYTF	NA	NA	TRBV11-1	TRBJ1-2
TGTGCCAGCAGCGTGACTAGCGGGAGTGTAGATACGCAGTATTTT	CASSVTSGSVDTQYF	TRBD2	NA	TRBV9	TRBJ2-3
TGTGCCAGCAGTCCGGGCGGAGCTAACTATGGCTACACCTTC	CASSPGGANYGYTF	NA	NA	TRBV28	TRBJ1-2
TGTGCCAGCAGCCTCACAGGGTTCGAGCAGTACTTC	CASSLTGFEQYF	NA	few	TRBV27	TRBJ2-7
TGCAGCGTTGGCAGACAGGGGATTAATGAAAAACTGTTTTTT	CSVGRQGINEKLFF	TRBD1	NA	TRBV29-1	TRBJ1-4
TGTGCCAGCAGACGACTAGCGGGAGGGCCTTACGAGCAGTACTTC	CASRRLAGGPYEQYF	TRBD2	NA	TRBV7-8	TRBJ2-7
TGTGCCAGCACTGACCGGGGGTTCTACAATGAGCAGTTCTTC	CASTDRGFYNEQFF	NA	NA	TRBV2	TRBJ2-1
TGTGCCAGCAGCGTGTCTAGCAGTAGCACAGATACGCAGTATTTT	CASSVSSSSTDTQYF	NA	many	TRBV9	TRBJ2-3
TGTGCCAGCAGCGTACACAGACAGGGGGCCTACGAGCAGTACTTC	CASSVHRQGAYEQYF	TRBD1	NA	TRBV9	TRBJ2-7
TGTGCCACCAGCATTACGCCCGACCCAGCGTACGAGCAGTACTTC	CATSITPDPAYEQYF	NA	few	TRBV15	TRBJ2-7
TGCGCCAGCAGTGCGGCGCGAATGGAGCAGTTCTTC	CASSAARMEQFF	NA	NA	TRBV10-1	TRBJ2-1
TGTGCCAGCAGCTTGACGGACTACTGGGACTATGAGCAGTTCTTC	CASSLTDYWDYEQFF	NA	NA	TRBV7-9	TRBJ2-1
TGTGCCAGCAGTTTAAAACAGGGACCCTACGAGCAGTACTTC	CASSLKQGPYEQYF	NA	NA	TRBV27	TRBJ2-7
TGCGCCAGCAGCCTGAACACACGAAACACCATATATTTT	CASSLNTRNTIYF	NA	NA	TRBV5-1	TRBJ1-3
TGCAGCGTTGTAAGGGGGCCCATCGGGGAGCAGTTCTTC	CSVVRGPIGEQFF	TRBD1	NA	TRBV29-1	TRBJ2-1
TGTGCCACTCAGCTTAATAGCAATCAGCCCCAGCATTTT	CATQLNSNQPQHF	NA	few	TRBV19	TRBJ1-5
TGTGCCAGCTCCATAAGCTCCTACGAGCAGTACTTC	CASSISSYEQYF	NA	NA	TRBV6-5	TRBJ2-7